This TCR beta chain was found in a study of tissue T cells after allogeneic stem cell transplantation. For this clone: The antigen is unknown. Here the gene names and germline are mouse. The read falls 1 residue short of the CDR3 end, and the missing part is taken from the germline J gene.

TCRdb's copy holds only in-frame clones and misses some; the assay was immunoSEQ multiplex PCR. Here the sample spans more than 40,000 clones, around 72% being singletons. General observations from the study: Few T cell clones were shared across patients, but motif clusters showed tissue-specific shared signatures. Only a limited share of tissue TCRs appeared in blood or spleen.

V was trimmed by 6 bases and J by 3 bases, leaving 6 bases between them. Germline V gives CDR1 SGHSA, CDR2 FRNQAP. The CDR3 runs to 11 residues. This receptor was identified in a pool of C57BL/6 mice in good health. Sequencing used sorted cells pooled from one or two spleens. The chain joins TRBV16 to TRBJ2-7; D call uncertain. CDR3 residues: CASRANYEQYF. The covered CDR3 bases are TGTGCAAGCAGAGCTAACTATGAACAGTAC.